The 15 T cell receptor beta chains in this list originate from one sample, sequenced in a study of blood T cell repertoires in COVID-19. Only in-frame clones appear in the TCRdb table, and some are missing; sequencing was by immunoSEQ multiplex PCR. The sample records 200,000 to 300,000 clones, approximately 86% being singletons. Material for sequencing was PBMCs or T cells enriched from blood (not recorded which). The source is a woman between 18 and 30 years old who had recovered from COVID-19.

The V and J genes are TRBV5-1 and TRBJ2-2; unclear D gene. Germline CDR1 reads SGHRS; CDR2 reads YFSETQ. The CDR3 has 13 amino acids. V was cut by 0 bases and J by 5 bases, with 5 bases left in between. In DNA form, the CDR3 reads TGCGCCAGCAGCTTGGCCGGTACCGGGGAGCTGTTTTTT. It codes for CASSLAGTGELFF.

This chain connects TRBV19 to TRBJ1-2, with TRBD1 as a possible D gene (5 bases). Germline values: CDR1 LNHDA, CDR2 SQIVND (reference sequence). This CDR3 spans 14 amino acids. The V gene lost 4 bases and the J gene lost 8 bases, with 17 bases spanning the gap. Here the CDR3 reads CASSTPGGRGGYTF. CDR3 bases: TGTGCCAGTAGTACCCCGGGGGGGAGGGGCGGCTACACCTTC.

The chain's CDR3 is CASSLASGGGVPYEQYF. DNA of the CDR3: TGTGCCAGCAGCTTAGCATCGGGCGGGGGGGTCCCCTACGAGCAGTACTTC. V gene TRBV7-6 combines with J gene TRBJ2-7, with 9 nucleotides matching TRBD2. Germline CDR1 is SGHVS and CDR2 is FNYEAQ. Losses at the gene ends were 0 bases for V and 2 bases for J; bases not matched to a gene: 8. The CDR3 is 17 residues long.

The chain couples TRBV9 to TRBJ2-5; TRBD2 agrees at 8 bases. V shed 4 bases and J 3 bases; nucleotides not matched to a gene: 5. CDR3 length: 14 residues. Germline V lookup: CDR1 SGDLS, CDR2 YYNGEE. The CDR3 sequence is CASSKTGGEETQYF. The CDR3 nucleotides are TGTGCCAGCAGCAAAACGGGAGGGGAAGAGACCCAGTACTTC.

The chain links TRBV11-2 to TRBJ1-1; unclear D gene. Trimming took 3 bases from V and 1 from J, leaving 12 bases between them. Germline CDR1 reads SGHAT; CDR2 reads FQNNGV. The CDR3 covers 15 residues. CDR3 region: CASSFGPDRNTEAFF. The CDR3 nucleotides read TGTGCCAGCAGCTTTGGTCCCGATAGGAACACTGAAGCTTTCTTT.

The chain links TRBV27 to TRBJ2-7; TRBD2 is a possible D gene (6 bases). Germline loops: CDR1 MNHEY, CDR2 SMNVEV (reference sequence). The CDR3 covers 15 residues. V was trimmed by 2 bases and J by 4 bases, leaving 15 bases between them. CDR3 nucleotide sequence: TGTGCCAGCAGTTTAACCCCGGGGGTTGGGTACGAGCAGTACTTC. Residues: CASSLTPGVGYEQYF.

The chain couples TRBV4-1 to TRBJ2-5, with TRBD2 identical over 9 bases. The CDR3 has 17 amino acids. The junction had 7 bases not matched to a gene; V was cut back by 1 base and J by 1 base. Looked up from germline, CDR1 is MGHRA and CDR2 is YSYEKL. CDR3 DNA sequence: TGCGCCAGCAGCCAAGTAATCTCGACTAGCGGCCAAGAGACCCAGTACTTC. Protein: CASSQVISTSGQETQYF.

The chain carries TRBV5-4 and TRBJ2-1; 14 bases match TRBD2. V was clipped by 5 bases and J by 2 bases; unmatched bases: 3. The CDR3 loop spans 16 amino acids. The V gene's germline CDR1 is SGHNT and CDR2 YYREEE (reference sequence). DNA for the CDR3: TGTGCCAGCAGGACTAGCGGGAGGGGGCCCTACAATGAGCAGTTCTTC. Amino acid sequence: CASRTSGRGPYNEQFF.

The J gene is TRBJ2-7, the V gene TRBV5-1; 7 positions match TRBD1. CDR3 length: 14 residues. Germline V lookup: CDR1 SGHRS, CDR2 YFSETQ. V lost 3 bases to trimming and J lost 1 base; unmatched junction nucleotides: 4. The CDR3 region is CASSYGQVSYEQYF. Written as DNA, the CDR3 is TGCGCCAGCAGCTACGGACAGGTATCCTACGAGCAGTACTTC. Looking up the rest from reference TRBV5-1 and TRBJ2-7 gives the full variable domain: KAGVTQTPRYLIKTRGQQVTLSCSPISGHRSVSWYQQTPGQGLQFLFEYFSETQRNKGNFPGRFSGRQFSNSRSEMNVSTLELGDSALYLCASSYGQVSYEQYFGPGTRLTVT.

The J gene is TRBJ2-2, the V gene TRBV6-5; D remains ambiguous. CDR1 is MNHEY and CDR2 is SVGAGI in the germline V gene. The CDR3 contains 14 residues. Trimming took 10 bases from V and 1 from J, leaving 13 bases between them. The CDR3 here is CATGWRGNTGELFF. In DNA, the CDR3 is TGTGCCACCGGATGGAGAGGGAACACCGGGGAGCTGTTTTTT.

The genes are TRBV4-3 and TRBJ1-1; a weak D match, TRBD1 (5 bases). CDR1 and CDR2 from the germline V gene are LGHNA and YSLEER. V lost 4 bases and J lost 1, with 16 bases in between. This CDR3 is 16 amino acids long. The CDR3 reads CASSRGNRFANTEAFF. CDR3 nucleotides: TGCGCCAGCAGCCGCGGGAACAGGTTCGCGAACACTGAAGCTTTCTTT.

The rearrangement links TRBV24-1 to TRBJ1-4; D ambiguous. The CDR3 is 15 residues long. In germline, CDR1 is KGHDR, CDR2 SFDVKD. With 0 bases removed from V and 7 bases from J, the gap between germline ends came to 11 bases. The CDR3, as DNA: TGTGCCACCAGTGATTTGGACAATCCCAGTGAAAAACTGTTTTTT. As protein: CATSDLDNPSEKLFF.

This clone occurred once. The chain has TRBV19 and TRBJ1-2; TRBD1 matches 12 bases. The CDR3 is 16 residues long. V trimming: 5 bases; J trimming: 5 bases; junction bases outside the gene matches: 9. Germline V CDR1 and CDR2: LNHDA, SQIVND (reference sequence). The chain's CDR3 is CASSPLGDRGQYGYTF. The CDR3 nucleotides read TGTGCCAGTAGTCCTCTAGGGGACAGGGGGCAATATGGCTACACCTTC.

This chain links TRBV29-1 with TRBJ2-1; 8 positions match TRBD2. In germline, CDR1 is SQVTM, CDR2 ANQGSEA. After removal of 4 bases from V and 6 bases from J, the junction contained 5 bases not matched to a gene. The CDR3 length is 13 residues. The CDR3 reads CSVVPGGGNEQFF. Here the CDR3 DNA reads TGCAGCGTTGTACCGGGAGGGGGCAATGAGCAGTTCTTC.

V gene TRBV28 combines with J gene TRBJ1-2; D remains unclear. V was pared by 8 bases and J by 0 bases, with 22 bases between. This CDR3 is 17 amino acids long. Germline loops: CDR1 MDHEN, CDR2 SYDVKM. As DNA, the CDR3 is TGTGCCAGCCGACCCCGCAGGCCCCTCTCCGCTAACTATGGCTACACCTTC. It is translated as CASRPRRPLSANYGYTF.